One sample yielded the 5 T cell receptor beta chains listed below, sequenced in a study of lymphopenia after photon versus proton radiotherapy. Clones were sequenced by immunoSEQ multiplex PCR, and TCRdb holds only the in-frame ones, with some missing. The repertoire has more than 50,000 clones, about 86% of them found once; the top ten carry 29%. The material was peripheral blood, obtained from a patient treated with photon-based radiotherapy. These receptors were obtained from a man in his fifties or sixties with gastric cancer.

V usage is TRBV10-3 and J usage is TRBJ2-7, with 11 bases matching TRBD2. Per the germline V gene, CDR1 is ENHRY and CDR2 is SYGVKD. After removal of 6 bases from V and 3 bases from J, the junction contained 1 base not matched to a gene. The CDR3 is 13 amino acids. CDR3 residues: CAIRGTSGYEQYF. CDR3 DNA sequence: TGTGCCATCAGAGGGACTAGCGGCTACGAGCAGTACTTC.

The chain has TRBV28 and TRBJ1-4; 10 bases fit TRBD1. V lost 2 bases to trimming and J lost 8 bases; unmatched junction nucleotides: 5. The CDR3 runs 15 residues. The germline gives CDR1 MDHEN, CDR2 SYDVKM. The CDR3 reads CASSLPGQGSEKLFF. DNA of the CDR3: TGTGCCAGCAGTTTACCGGGACAGGGGTCCGAAAAACTGTTTTTT.

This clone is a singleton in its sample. The CDR3 coding sequence is TGTGCCAGCAGCTTATTAGTCTGGGCGGCCAGAAGCACAGATACGCAGTATTTT. It yields the protein CASSLLVWAARSTDTQYF. The rearrangement uses TRBV11-2 and TRBJ2-3; unclear D gene. Germline V gene lookup returns CDR1 SGHAT and CDR2 FQNNGV. The CDR3 runs 18 residues. V gave up 2 bases and J gave up 0 bases, with 18 bases separating them.

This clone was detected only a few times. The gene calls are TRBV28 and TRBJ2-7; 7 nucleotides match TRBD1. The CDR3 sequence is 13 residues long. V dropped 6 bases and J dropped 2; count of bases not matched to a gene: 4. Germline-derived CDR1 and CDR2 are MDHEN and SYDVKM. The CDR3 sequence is CASSLTGTYEQYF. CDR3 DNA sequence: TGTGCCAGCAGCCTGACAGGGACCTACGAGCAGTACTTC. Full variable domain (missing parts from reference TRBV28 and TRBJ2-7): DVKVTQSSRYLVKRTGEKVFLECVQDMDHENMFWYRQDPGLGLRLIYFSYDVKMKEKGDIPEGYSVSREKKERFSLILESASTNQTSMYLCASSLTGTYEQYFGPGTRLTVT.

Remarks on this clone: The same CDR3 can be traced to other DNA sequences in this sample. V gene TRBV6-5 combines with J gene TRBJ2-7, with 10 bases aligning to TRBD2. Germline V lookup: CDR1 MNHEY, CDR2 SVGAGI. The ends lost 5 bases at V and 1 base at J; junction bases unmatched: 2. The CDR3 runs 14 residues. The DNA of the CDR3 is TGTGCCAGCAGTCGGACTAGCGGATCCTACGAGCAGTACTTC. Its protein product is CASSRTSGSYEQYF.